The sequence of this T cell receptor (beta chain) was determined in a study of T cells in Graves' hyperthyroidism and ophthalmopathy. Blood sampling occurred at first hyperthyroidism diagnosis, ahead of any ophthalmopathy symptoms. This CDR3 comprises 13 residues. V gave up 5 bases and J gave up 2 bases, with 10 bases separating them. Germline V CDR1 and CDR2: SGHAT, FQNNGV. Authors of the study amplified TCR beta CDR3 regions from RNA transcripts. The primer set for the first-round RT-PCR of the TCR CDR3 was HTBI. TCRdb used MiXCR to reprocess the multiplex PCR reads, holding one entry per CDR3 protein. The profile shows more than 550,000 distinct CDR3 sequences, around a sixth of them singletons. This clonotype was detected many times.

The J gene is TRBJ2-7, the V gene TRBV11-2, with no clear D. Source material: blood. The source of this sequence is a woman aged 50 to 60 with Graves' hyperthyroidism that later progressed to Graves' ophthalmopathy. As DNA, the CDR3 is TGTGCCAGCAGCCACGGGCTGACCTACGAGCAGTACTTC. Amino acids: CASSHGLTYEQYF.